This TCR beta chain was recovered during a study of vaccination and CD4 T cells after COVID-19. General observations from the study: The appearance of a median about 86% of reactive clones in convalescent patients occurred only post-vaccination.

The assay that was used to sequence DNA from cultured CD4+ T cells was the Oncomine TCR Beta short-read assay. TCRdb ran MiXCR on the PCR reads and lists one entry per CDR3 protein. There are almost 20,000 distinct CDR3 sequences in the sample; over 50% occur only once, and about 8.2% lies in the top ten. CDR1 and CDR2 (germline): SGHTA, FQGNSA. V lost 6 bases and J lost 2; bases outside the gene matches: 12. The CDR3 sequence is 16 residues long. Treatment in this sample: roughly 10-day PBMC culture with coronavirus spike peptide pools or control peptides (ViraFEST assay). This clonotype was observed a few times. Its antigen is not known.

The V call is TRBV7-2, the J call TRBJ2-5; 7 positions agree with TRBD2. The clonotype originates from a human donor who had recovered from COVID-19. Sequenced: CD4+ T cells from blood, cultured in vitro. CDR3 nucleotide sequence: TGTGCCAGCAGGCTCAACGGGGGGACCTCTCAAGAGACCCAGTACTTC. Translation: CASRLNGGTSQETQYF.